In its sample, the clone carrying this TCR beta chain was seen once. Its antigen is still unknown. This sample was taken from a study of graft-versus-host responses after intestinal transplantation. Study as a whole: Multivisceral, liver-intestinal, or isolated intestinal transplants were performed in recipients.

CDR3 length equals 15 residues. CDR1 is SGHNT and CDR2 is YYREEE in the germline V gene (reference sequence). Trimming at V came to 3 bases and at J to 4 bases, leaving 9 bases not matched to a gene. Generated by immunoSEQ multiplex PCR, the TCRdb table keeps only in-frame clones and is missing some. The sample includes almost 85,000 clones, about nine tenths of them seen just once. The starting material was unstimulated CD4+ T cells sorted from spleen or lymph node cells, obtained before intestinal transplant. The sequence came from a human donor who received an intestinal transplant. The genes are TRBV5-4 and TRBJ1-2, with TRBD1 matching over 7 bases. DNA for the CDR3: TGTGCCAGCAGCTCGGTTGACAGGGTGCCCTATGGCTACACCTTC. This encodes CASSSVDRVPYGYTF. Using reference TRBV5-4 and TRBJ1-2 for the parts outside the CDR3, the full variable domain is ETGVTQSPTHLIKTRGQQVTLRCSSQSGHNTVSWYQQALGQGPQFIFQYYREEENGRGNFPPRFSGLQFPNYSSELNVNALELDDSALYLCASSSVDRVPYGYTFGSGTRLTVV.